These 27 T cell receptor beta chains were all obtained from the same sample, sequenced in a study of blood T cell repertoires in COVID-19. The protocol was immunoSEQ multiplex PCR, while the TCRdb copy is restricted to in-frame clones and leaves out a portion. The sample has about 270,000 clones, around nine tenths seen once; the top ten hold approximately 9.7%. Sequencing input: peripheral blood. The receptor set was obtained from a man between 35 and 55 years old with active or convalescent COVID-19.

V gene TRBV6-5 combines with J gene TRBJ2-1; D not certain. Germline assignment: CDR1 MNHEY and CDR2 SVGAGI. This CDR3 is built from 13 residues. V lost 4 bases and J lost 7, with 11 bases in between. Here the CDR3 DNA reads TGTGCCAGCAGTTGGGTAGGAGAGAATGAGCAGTTCTTC. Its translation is CASSWVGENEQFF.

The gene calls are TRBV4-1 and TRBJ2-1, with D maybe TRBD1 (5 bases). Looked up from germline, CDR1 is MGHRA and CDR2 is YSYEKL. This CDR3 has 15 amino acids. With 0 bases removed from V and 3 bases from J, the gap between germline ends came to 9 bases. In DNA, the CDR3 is TGCGCCAGCAGCCAAGACGAAGGGGTCTACAATGAGCAGTTCTTC. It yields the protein CASSQDEGVYNEQFF.

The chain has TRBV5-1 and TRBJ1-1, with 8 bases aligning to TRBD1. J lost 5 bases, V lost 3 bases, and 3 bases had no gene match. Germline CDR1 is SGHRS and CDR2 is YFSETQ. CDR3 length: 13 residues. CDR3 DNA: TGCGCCAGCAGCTCCCAGGGGGCGACTGAAGCTTTCTTT. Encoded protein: CASSSQGATEAFF.

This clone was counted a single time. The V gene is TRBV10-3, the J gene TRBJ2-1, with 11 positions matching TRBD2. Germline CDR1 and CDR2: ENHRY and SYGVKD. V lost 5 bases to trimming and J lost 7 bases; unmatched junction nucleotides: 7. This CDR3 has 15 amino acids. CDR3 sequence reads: CAISIAGGPGNEQFF. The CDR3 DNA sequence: TGTGCCATCAGTATAGCGGGAGGGCCTGGGAATGAGCAGTTCTTC.

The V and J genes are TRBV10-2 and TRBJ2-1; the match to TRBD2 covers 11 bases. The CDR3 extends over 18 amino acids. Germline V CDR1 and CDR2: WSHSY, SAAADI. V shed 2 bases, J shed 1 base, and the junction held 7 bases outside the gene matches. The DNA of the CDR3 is TGCGCCAGCAGTGAGGGAGTAGCGGGAGGGCCGTCCTACAATGAGCAGTTCTTC. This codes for CASSEGVAGGPSYNEQFF.

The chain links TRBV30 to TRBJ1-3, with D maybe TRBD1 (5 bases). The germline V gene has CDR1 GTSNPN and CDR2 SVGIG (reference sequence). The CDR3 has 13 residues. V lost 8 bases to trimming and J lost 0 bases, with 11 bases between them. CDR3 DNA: TGTGCCGGGGTGGGGGGCTCTGGAAACACCATATATTTT. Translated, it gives CAGVGGSGNTIYF.

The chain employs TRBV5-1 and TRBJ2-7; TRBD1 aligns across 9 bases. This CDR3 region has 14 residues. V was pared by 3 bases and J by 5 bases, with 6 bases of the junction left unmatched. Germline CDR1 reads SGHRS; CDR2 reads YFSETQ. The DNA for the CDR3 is TGCGCCAGCAGCTGGGGGGACAGGGTCGACGAGCAGTACTTC. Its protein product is CASSWGDRVDEQYF. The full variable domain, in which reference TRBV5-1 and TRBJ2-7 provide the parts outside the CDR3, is KAGVTQTPRYLIKTRGQQVTLSCSPISGHRSVSWYQQTPGQGLQFLFEYFSETQRNKGNFPGRFSGRQFSNSRSEMNVSTLELGDSALYLCASSWGDRVDEQYFGPGTRLTVT.

CDR3 in DNA: TGTGCCAGCAGCCCCCCTGGTGAGGATACGCAGTATTTT. Its protein is CASSPPGEDTQYF. The rearrangement joins TRBV7-3 to TRBJ2-3, with D uncertain. The V end lost 5 bases, the J end lost 6 bases, and 12 bases lay between the germline ends. The CDR3 runs to 13 residues. Germline V gene data show CDR1 as SGHTA and CDR2 as FQGTGA.

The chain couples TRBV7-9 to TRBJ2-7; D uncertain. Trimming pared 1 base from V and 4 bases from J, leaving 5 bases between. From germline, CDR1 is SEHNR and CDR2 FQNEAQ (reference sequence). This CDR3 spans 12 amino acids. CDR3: CASSLVRYEQYF. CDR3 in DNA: TGTGCCAGCAGCTTAGTTCGGTACGAGCAGTACTTC.

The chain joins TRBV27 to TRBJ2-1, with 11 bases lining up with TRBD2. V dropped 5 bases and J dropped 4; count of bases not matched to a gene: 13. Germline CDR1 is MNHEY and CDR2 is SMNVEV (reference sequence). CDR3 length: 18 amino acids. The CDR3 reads CASSPVAGGMGLYNEQFF. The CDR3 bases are TGTGCCAGCAGTCCGGTAGCGGGAGGGATGGGATTATACAATGAGCAGTTCTTC.

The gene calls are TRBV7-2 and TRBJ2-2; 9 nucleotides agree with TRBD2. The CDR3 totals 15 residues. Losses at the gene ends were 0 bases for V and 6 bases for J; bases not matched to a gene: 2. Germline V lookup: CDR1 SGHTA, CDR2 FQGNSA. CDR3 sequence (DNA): TGTGCCAGCAGCTTAGCTAGCGGGGGCCCCGGGGAGCTGTTTTTT. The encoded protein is CASSLASGGPGELFF.

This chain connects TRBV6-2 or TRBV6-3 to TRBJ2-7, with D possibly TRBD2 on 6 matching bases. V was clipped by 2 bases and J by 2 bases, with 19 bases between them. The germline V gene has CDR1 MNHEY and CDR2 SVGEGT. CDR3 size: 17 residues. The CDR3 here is CASSYAWDGGVPYEQYF. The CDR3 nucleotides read TGTGCCAGCAGTTACGCCTGGGACGGAGGGGTACCCTACGAGCAGTACTTC.

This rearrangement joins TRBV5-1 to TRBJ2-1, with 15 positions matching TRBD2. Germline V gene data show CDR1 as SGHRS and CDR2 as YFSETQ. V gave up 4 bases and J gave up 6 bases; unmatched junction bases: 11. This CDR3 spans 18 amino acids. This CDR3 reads CASSPRGGLAGGSNEQFF. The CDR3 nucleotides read TGCGCCAGCAGCCCCCGGGGGGGACTAGCGGGAGGAAGCAATGAGCAGTTCTTC.

In DNA form, the CDR3 reads TGTGCCAGCAGCCTGTACGGGTCTTCACCCCTCCACTTT. Translation gives CASSLYGSSPLHF. This chain connects TRBV6-5 to TRBJ1-6, with D uncertain. This CDR3 is built from 13 residues. V was trimmed by 6 bases and J by 9 bases, leaving 12 bases between them. In germline, CDR1 is MNHEY, CDR2 SVGAGI.

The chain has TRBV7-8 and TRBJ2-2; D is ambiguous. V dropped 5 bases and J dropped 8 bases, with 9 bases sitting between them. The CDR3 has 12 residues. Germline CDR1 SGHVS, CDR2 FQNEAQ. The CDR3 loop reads CASSGAEGELFF. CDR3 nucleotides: TGTGCCAGCAGCGGAGCAGAGGGGGAGCTGTTTTTT.

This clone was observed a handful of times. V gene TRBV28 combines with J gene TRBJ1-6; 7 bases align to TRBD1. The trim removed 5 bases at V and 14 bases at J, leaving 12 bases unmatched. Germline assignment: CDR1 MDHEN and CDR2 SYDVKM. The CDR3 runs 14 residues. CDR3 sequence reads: CASSQQGPSETLHF. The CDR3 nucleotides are TGTGCCAGCAGTCAACAGGGGCCCTCCGAAACCCTCCACTTT.

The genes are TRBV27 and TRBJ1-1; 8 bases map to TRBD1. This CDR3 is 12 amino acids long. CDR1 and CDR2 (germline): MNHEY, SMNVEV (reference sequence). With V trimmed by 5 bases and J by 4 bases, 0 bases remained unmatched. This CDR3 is CASSTGGTEAFF. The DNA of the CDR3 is TGTGCCAGCAGTACAGGGGGCACTGAAGCTTTCTTT.

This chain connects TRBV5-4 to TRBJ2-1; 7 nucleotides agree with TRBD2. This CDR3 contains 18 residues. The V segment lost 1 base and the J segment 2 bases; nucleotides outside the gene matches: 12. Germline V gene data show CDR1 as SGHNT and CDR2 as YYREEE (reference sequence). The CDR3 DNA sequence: TGTGCCAGCAGCTTGAGGAGGGGCGCGGGAGTGGCCTACAATGAGCAGTTCTTC. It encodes CASSLRRGAGVAYNEQFF. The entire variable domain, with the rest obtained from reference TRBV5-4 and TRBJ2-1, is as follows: ETGVTQSPTHLIKTRGQQVTLRCSSQSGHNTVSWYQQALGQGPQFIFQYYREEENGRGNFPPRFSGLQFPNYSSELNVNALELDDSALYLCASSLRRGAGVAYNEQFFGPGTRLTVL.

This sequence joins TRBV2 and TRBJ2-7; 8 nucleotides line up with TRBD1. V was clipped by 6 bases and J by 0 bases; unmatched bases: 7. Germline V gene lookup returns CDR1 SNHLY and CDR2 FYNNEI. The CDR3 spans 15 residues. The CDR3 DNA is TGTGCCAGCAGAGCGACAGGGGAACACTCCTACGAGCAGTACTTC. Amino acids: CASRATGEHSYEQYF.

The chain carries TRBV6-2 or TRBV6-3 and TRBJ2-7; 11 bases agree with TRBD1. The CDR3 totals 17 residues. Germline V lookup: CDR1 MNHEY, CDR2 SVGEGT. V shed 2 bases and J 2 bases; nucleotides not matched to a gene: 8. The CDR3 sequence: CASSYPFGTGGTYEQYF. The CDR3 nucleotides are TGTGCCAGCAGTTACCCATTCGGGACAGGGGGAACCTACGAGCAGTACTTC.

The CDR3 spells CATIGGALGTEAFF. CDR3 nucleotides: TGTGCCACGATTGGGGGGGCTCTAGGAACTGAAGCTTTCTTT. V usage is TRBV6-5 and J usage is TRBJ1-1, with a possible D match to TRBD1 (6 bases). In germline, CDR1 is MNHEY, CDR2 SVGAGI. The CDR3 has 14 amino acids. The ends were cut back, 10 bases at V and 5 bases at J, with 20 bases in the middle.

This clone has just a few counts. The chain's CDR3 is CASSQDLGRGLGYGYTF. In DNA form, the CDR3 reads TGTGCCAGCAGCCAAGATCTTGGGAGGGGGTTGGGCTATGGCTACACCTTC. This chain joins TRBV3-1 (or the pseudogene TRBV3-2) and TRBJ1-2, with D tentatively TRBD1 (6 bases). V was cut by 0 bases and J by 4 bases, with 18 bases left in between. The V gene's germline CDR1 is LGHDT and CDR2 YNNKEL (reference sequence). CDR3 length equals 17 residues.

The chain's CDR3 is CASPRWGDYGYTF. As DNA, the CDR3 is TGTGCCAGCCCGCGCTGGGGGGACTATGGCTACACCTTC. The V call is TRBV2, the J call TRBJ1-2; D is possibly TRBD1 (5 bases). Trimming took 8 bases from V and 3 from J, leaving 13 bases between them. The CDR3 length is 13 residues. The V gene's germline CDR1 is SNHLY and CDR2 FYNNEI.

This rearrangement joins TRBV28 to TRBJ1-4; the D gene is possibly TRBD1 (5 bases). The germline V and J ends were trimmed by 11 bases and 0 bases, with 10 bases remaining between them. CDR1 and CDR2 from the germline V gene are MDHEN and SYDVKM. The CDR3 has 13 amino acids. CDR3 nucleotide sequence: TGTGCCTCTTGGGGGGCAACTAATGAAAAACTGTTTTTT. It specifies CASWGATNEKLFF. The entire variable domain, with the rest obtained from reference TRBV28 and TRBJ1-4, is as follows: DVKVTQSSRYLVKRTGEKVFLECVQDMDHENMFWYRQDPGLGLRLIYFSYDVKMKEKGDIPEGYSVSREKKERFSLILESASTNQTSMYLCASWGATNEKLFFGSGTQLSVL.

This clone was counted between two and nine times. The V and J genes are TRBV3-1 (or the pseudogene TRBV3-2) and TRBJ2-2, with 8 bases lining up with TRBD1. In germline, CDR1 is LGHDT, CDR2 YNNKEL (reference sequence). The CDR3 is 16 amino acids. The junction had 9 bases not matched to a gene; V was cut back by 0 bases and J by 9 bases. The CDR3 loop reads CASSQDMAGGNRELFF. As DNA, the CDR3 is TGTGCCAGCAGCCAAGATATGGCAGGGGGCAACCGGGAGCTGTTTTTT.

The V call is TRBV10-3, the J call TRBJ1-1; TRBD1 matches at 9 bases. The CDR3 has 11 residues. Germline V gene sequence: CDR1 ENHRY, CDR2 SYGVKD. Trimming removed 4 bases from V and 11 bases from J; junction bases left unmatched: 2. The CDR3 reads CAISGQGEAFF. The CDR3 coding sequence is TGTGCCATCAGTGGACAGGGGGAGGCTTTCTTT.

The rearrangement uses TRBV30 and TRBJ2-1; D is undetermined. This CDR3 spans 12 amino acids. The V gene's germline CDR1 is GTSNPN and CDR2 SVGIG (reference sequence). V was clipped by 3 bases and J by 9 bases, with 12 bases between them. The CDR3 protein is CAWRARTGEQFF. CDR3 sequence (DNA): TGTGCCTGGAGGGCCCGTACGGGTGAGCAGTTCTTC.